These 17 T cell receptor beta chains share one sample of origin, sequenced in a study of T cells in Graves' hyperthyroidism and ophthalmopathy. There were TCR beta CDR3 regions amplified from RNA transcripts. The TCR CDR3 first-round RT-PCR relied on the HTBI primer set. TCRdb ran MiXCR on the multiplex PCR reads and lists one entry per CDR3 protein. Of approximately 600,000 distinct CDR3 sequences in the sample, under 15% were seen once. Sequenced: blood. The receptors originated from a woman in her forties with Graves' ophthalmopathy.

This clonotype was counted many times. The chain carries TRBV6-5 and TRBJ2-5, with a tentative D call TRBD2 (7 bases). CDR1 MNHEY and CDR2 SVGAGI come from the germline V gene. V gave up 0 bases and J gave up 4 bases, with 12 bases separating them. This CDR3 region has 15 residues. The CDR3 reads CASSYSGGRGETQYF. The CDR3 bases are TGTGCCAGCAGTTACTCCGGGGGGCGCGGAGAGACCCAGTACTTC.

The gene calls are TRBV28 and TRBJ1-6; D may be TRBD1 (6 bases). V was clipped by 5 bases and J by 4 bases, with 12 bases between them. Germline lookup yields CDR1 MDHEN and CDR2 SYDVKM. CDR3 size: 15 residues. The CDR3 coding sequence is TGTGCCAGCAGTCCCCGGGGGGCGTATAATTCACCCCTCCACTTT. This codes for CASSPRGAYNSPLHF.

The V gene is TRBV11-3, the J gene TRBJ2-3; D is ambiguous. The CDR3 sequence is 13 residues long. Trimming shortened V by 1 base and J by 4 bases, and 6 bases separated the two germline ends. The V gene's germline CDR1 is SGHNT and CDR2 YENEEA. The CDR3 bases are TGTGCCAGCAGCTTAGGGAGTCCAGATACGCAGTATTTT. Translating gives CASSLGSPDTQYF.

This clonotype was counted only a few times. The CDR3 loop reads CASSPLGHSDHYEQYF. The CDR3 nucleotides are TGTGCCAGCAGCCCCTTAGGGCATAGCGACCACTACGAGCAGTACTTC. The V call is TRBV28, the J call TRBJ2-7; D perhaps matches TRBD2 (5 bases). CDR1 is MDHEN and CDR2 is SYDVKM in the germline V gene. With 6 bases removed from V and 3 bases from J, the gap between germline ends came to 21 bases. The CDR3 runs 16 residues.

This clonotype was recorded at least ten times. The chain recombines TRBV6-5 with TRBJ1-2; D possibly corresponds to TRBD1 (5 bases). Trimming removed 0 bases from V and 3 bases from J, with 11 bases in between. This CDR3 has 15 residues. From germline, CDR1 is MNHEY and CDR2 SVGAGI. The CDR3 spells CASSYSGTPHYGYTF. Here the CDR3 DNA reads TGTGCCAGCAGTTACTCGGGGACCCCGCACTATGGCTACACCTTC.

This clonotype was picked up one time. A single base separates this from a much larger clone, so it may be a read error. The chain recombines TRBV2 with TRBJ1-2; D not certain. The CDR3 consists of 13 residues. Per the germline V gene, CDR1 is SNHLY and CDR2 is FYNNEI. CDR3 sequence reads: CASNEMGNYGYTF. DNA of the CDR3: TGTGCCAGCAATGAAATGGGGAACTATGGCTACACCTTC.

This clonotype was seen many times. The chain is built from TRBV12-5 and TRBJ1-1; D ambiguous. The CDR3 consists of 12 residues. Per germline, CDR1 LGHNT and CDR2 FRNRAP. The V gene lost 0 bases and the J gene lost 6 bases, with 5 bases spanning the gap. CDR3 amino acids: CASGLVAAEAFF. The CDR3 DNA follows: TGTGCTAGTGGTTTGGTAGCAGCTGAAGCTTTCTTT.

This clonotype was observed many times. The CDR3 region is CAISDRDTQETQYF. The CDR3 bases are TGTGCCATCAGTGATAGGGACACGCAAGAGACCCAGTACTTC. The rearrangement uses TRBV10-3 and TRBJ2-5; the D gene is possibly TRBD1 (6 bases). The CDR3 runs 14 residues. Germline V gene sequence: CDR1 ENHRY, CDR2 SYGVKD. Trimming removed 3 bases at V and 2 bases at J, with 10 bases between.

This clonotype appeared many times. This rearrangement joins TRBV5-1 to TRBJ2-7, with unresolved D. Trimming stripped 1 base from V and 2 bases from J, with 10 bases between. This CDR3 is built from 14 residues. CDR1 SGHRS and CDR2 YFSETQ come from the germline V gene. The CDR3 spells CASSLTTVTYEQYF. The CDR3 DNA reads TGCGCCAGCAGCTTGACTACGGTGACCTACGAGCAGTACTTC.

At least ten counts were recorded for this clonotype. V is TRBV6-4 and J is TRBJ2-5; 7 nucleotides align to TRBD1. Germline V gives CDR1 MRHNA, CDR2 SNTAGT. The CDR3 is 13 amino acids. J lost 4 bases, V lost 5 bases, and 4 bases had no gene match. CDR3 DNA sequence: TGTGCCAGCAGTAACAGGGGAAGAGAGACCCAGTACTTC. Translation gives CASSNRGRETQYF.

In its sample, this clonotype was seen many times. This sequence joins TRBV12-3 or TRBV12-4 and TRBJ2-7, with TRBD2 matching over 7 bases. V was pared by 5 bases and J by 2 bases, with 6 bases of the junction left unmatched. This CDR3 region has 14 residues. CDR3 sequence: CASSAGRGTYEQYF. DNA of the CDR3: TGTGCCAGCAGTGCAGGGAGGGGTACCTACGAGCAGTACTTC.

The sample holds many counts of this clonotype. V gene TRBV7-6 combines with J gene TRBJ1-3; D is uncertain. Per the germline V gene, CDR1 is SGHVS and CDR2 is FNYEAQ. The CDR3 spans 19 residues. The ends were cut back, 1 base at V and 1 base at J, with 20 bases in the middle. The CDR3 region has the DNA TGTGCCAGCAGCTTAGAGGTGAAAGTCAGCCCGGAATCTGGAAACACCATATATTTT. Protein sequence: CASSLEVKVSPESGNTIYF. Full variable domain (rest looked up from reference TRBV7-6 and TRBJ1-3): GAGVSQSPRYKVTKRGQDVALRCDPISGHVSLYWYRQALGQGPEFLTYFNYEAQQDKSGLPNDRFSAERPEGSISTLTIQRTEQRDSAMYRCASSLEVKVSPESGNTIYFGEGSWLTVV.

The rearrangement joins TRBV20-1 to TRBJ2-2; D is undetermined. Trimming shortened V by 0 bases and J by 3 bases, and 8 bases separated the two germline ends. This CDR3 spans 14 amino acids. Germline V gene sequence: CDR1 DFQATT, CDR2 SNEGSKA (reference sequence). CDR3 DNA: TGCAGTGCTAGAGATACCTTCGACACCGGGGAGCTGTTTTTT. This translates into CSARDTFDTGELFF.

This clonotype was recorded at least ten times. The chain carries TRBV5-1 and TRBJ2-7; D not certain. This CDR3 comprises 14 residues. The germline V gene encodes CDR1 SGHRS and CDR2 YFSETQ. V lost 0 bases and J lost 0, with 7 bases in between. In DNA, the CDR3 is TGCGCCAGCAGCTTGGCTAGGAACTCCTACGAGCAGTACTTC. Its translation is CASSLARNSYEQYF.

This clonotype was observed a few times. The V gene is TRBV11-2, the J gene TRBJ2-7; D unresolved. CDR1 is SGHAT and CDR2 is FQNNGV in the germline V gene. The V end was cut by 1 base, the J end by 5 bases, with 12 bases between. CDR3 length: 14 amino acids. The CDR3, as DNA: TGTGCCAGCAGCTTAGTAAGGGCAGACGACGAGCAGTACTTC. It translates to CASSLVRADDEQYF.

The V gene is TRBV6-4, the J gene TRBJ2-7, with 12 bases identical to TRBD2. CDR1 MRHNA and CDR2 SNTAGT come from the germline V gene. The CDR3 is 17 amino acids. The V segment lost 2 bases and the J segment 5 bases; nucleotides outside the gene matches: 10. The CDR3 coding sequence is TGTGCCAGCAGTGACGGACTAGCGGGATATCCCCCCCACGAGCAGTACTTC. As protein: CASSDGLAGYPPHEQYF.

This clonotype has at least ten counts. The V and J genes are TRBV6-5 and TRBJ2-7, with 7 bases aligning to TRBD2. From germline, CDR1 is MNHEY and CDR2 SVGAGI. The CDR3 contains 13 residues. Losses at the gene ends were 6 bases for V and 6 bases for J; bases not matched to a gene: 8. CDR3 region: CASRTLGGSEQYF. The DNA of the CDR3 is TGTGCCAGCAGGACACTGGGCGGGAGCGAGCAGTACTTC.